These 2 T cell receptor beta chains share one sample of origin, sequenced in a study of cytomegalovirus exposure and HLA in healthy donors. PCR primers comprised 60 Vbeta and 13 Jbeta primers. Using immunoSEQ multiplex PCR, the repertoire was profiled, and TCRdb retains in-frame clones only, with some absent. The sample includes 35,000 to 45,000 clones, around two thirds of them seen just once. The sample comprised PBMCs. The receptors derive from a woman aged 25 to 39 in good health and CMV-seronegative.

This rearrangement joins TRBV13 to TRBJ1-1; 7 nucleotides align to TRBD1. The junction had 9 bases not matched to a gene; V was cut back by 6 bases and J by 5 bases. The CDR3 runs to 14 residues. CDR1 and CDR2 (germline): PRHDT, FYEKMQ (reference sequence). The CDR3 spells CASREYRGRTEAFF. CDR3 DNA sequence: TGTGCCAGCAGGGAGTACAGGGGAAGGACTGAAGCTTTCTTT.

The rearrangement joins TRBV10-1 to TRBJ2-7; D possibly corresponds to TRBD2 (5 bases). The CDR3 covers 14 residues. The V gene's germline CDR1 is WNHNN and CDR2 SYGVQD (reference sequence). Trimming shortened V by 3 bases and J by 0 bases, and 9 bases separated the two germline ends. The CDR3, as DNA: TGCGCCAGCAGTGAAGGAGGCAACTCCTACGAGCAGTACTTC. Its protein product is CASSEGGNSYEQYF.